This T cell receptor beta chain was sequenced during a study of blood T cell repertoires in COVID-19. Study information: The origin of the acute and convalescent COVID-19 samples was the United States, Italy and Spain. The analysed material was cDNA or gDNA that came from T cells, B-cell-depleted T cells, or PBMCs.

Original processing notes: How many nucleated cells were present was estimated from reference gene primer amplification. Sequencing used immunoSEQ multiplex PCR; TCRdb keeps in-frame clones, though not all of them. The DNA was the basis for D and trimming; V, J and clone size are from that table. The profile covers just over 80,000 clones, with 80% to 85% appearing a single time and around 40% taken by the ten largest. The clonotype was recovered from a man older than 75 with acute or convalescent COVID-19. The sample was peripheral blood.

The CDR3, as DNA: TGTGCCAGCAGTTCGGGGGGTTCGAACACTGAAGCTTTCTTT. This sequence encodes CASSSGGSNTEAFF. The V call is TRBV28, the J call TRBJ1-1; tentative D call: TRBD1 (5 bases). Per the germline V gene, CDR1 is MDHEN and CDR2 is SYDVKM. V lost 4 bases and J 1 base, leaving 10 bases between the germline ends. This CDR3 is built from 14 residues. The full variable domain, completed using reference TRBV28 and TRBJ1-1, is DVKVTQSSRYLVKRTGEKVFLECVQDMDHENMFWYRQDPGLGLRLIYFSYDVKMKEKGDIPEGYSVSREKKERFSLILESASTNQTSMYLCASSSGGSNTEAFFGQGTRLTVV.